What follows are 10 T cell receptor beta chains derived from one specimen sequenced in a study of blood T cell repertoires in COVID-19. Measured with immunoSEQ multiplex PCR; TCRdb has only the in-frame clones, and not every one. The sample consists of 240,000 or so clones, 70% to 85% of them appearing once. Sequenced: peripheral blood. All receptors come from an elderly woman with acute or convalescent COVID-19.

This chain connects TRBV4-1 to TRBJ2-3; TRBD2 agrees at 15 bases. J gave up 5 bases and V 8 bases, and 8 bases lay outside the gene matches. CDR1 MGHRA and CDR2 YSYEKL come from the germline V gene. The CDR3 is made up of 16 amino acids. The CDR3 region is CASGRTSGGDGDTQYF. CDR3 nucleotides: TGCGCCAGCGGACGGACTAGCGGGGGGGACGGAGATACGCAGTATTTT.

This clone was seen a few times. The V gene is TRBV19, the J gene TRBJ1-5; D perhaps matches TRBD1 (6 bases). Germline-derived CDR1 and CDR2 are LNHDA and SQIVND (reference sequence). Trimming removed 0 bases at V and 2 bases at J, with 11 bases between. The CDR3 has 16 residues. The CDR3 bases are TGTGCCAGTAGTATAGAACTGACAGGTCGCAATCAGCCCCAGCATTTT. Translation: CASSIELTGRNQPQHF.

V usage is TRBV10-3 and J usage is TRBJ1-5; the match to TRBD1 covers 11 bases. The CDR3 covers 15 residues. V was pared by 4 bases and J by 6 bases, with 5 bases of the junction left unmatched. Germline CDR1 reads ENHRY; CDR2 reads SYGVKD. The CDR3 coding sequence is TGTGCCATCAGTGCGGGACAGGGGGAGAGTCAGCCCCAGCATTTT. This codes for CAISAGQGESQPQHF.

V gene TRBV2 combines with J gene TRBJ1-1, with a weak D call TRBD1 (6 bases). The CDR3 length is 16 residues. Trimming pared 2 bases from V and 1 base from J, leaving 14 bases between. In germline, CDR1 is SNHLY, CDR2 FYNNEI. The DNA of the CDR3 is TGTGCCAGCAGTGAATTTCGACAGGTGCGGAACACTGAAGCTTTCTTT. It specifies CASSEFRQVRNTEAFF.

The chain combines TRBV12-3 or TRBV12-4 with TRBJ2-5; D is uncertain. Trimming pared 4 bases from V and 4 bases from J, leaving 10 bases between. The CDR3 is made up of 13 amino acids. The CDR3 nucleotides read TGTGCCAGCAGTTACCCCGGCGGAGAGACCCAGTACTTC. This encodes CASSYPGGETQYF.

This sequence joins TRBV6-5 and TRBJ1-5; D may be TRBD1 (6 bases). CDR3 length: 14 amino acids. In germline, CDR1 is MNHEY, CDR2 SVGAGI. Between the trimmed V and J ends, which lost 6 bases and 7 bases, there was a span of 16 bases. The CDR3 is CASSRDTVGQPQHF. In nucleotides, the CDR3 is TGTGCCAGCAGCCGGGACACGGTTGGGCAGCCCCAGCATTTT.

The rearrangement uses TRBV2 and TRBJ2-1; D is unclear. Between the trimmed V and J ends, which lost 3 bases and 4 bases, there was a span of 4 bases. The CDR3 has 12 amino acids. Germline V gene data show CDR1 as SNHLY and CDR2 as FYNNEI. CDR3 sequence: CASSERYNEQFF. The CDR3 region has the DNA TGTGCCAGCAGTGAGAGGTACAATGAGCAGTTCTTC.

The rearrangement uses TRBV3-1 (or the pseudogene TRBV3-2) and TRBJ2-5, with TRBD1 matching 8 bases. Germline CDR1 LGHDT, CDR2 YNNKEL (reference sequence). The CDR3 length is 15 residues. V gave up 5 bases and J gave up 2 bases; unmatched junction bases: 7. The CDR3: CASSSRGPQQETQYF. The CDR3 coding sequence is TGTGCCAGCAGCTCCAGGGGGCCTCAGCAAGAGACCCAGTACTTC.

This clone has only a few counts. This chain connects TRBV28 to TRBJ1-3; 9 bases align to TRBD1. V lost 6 bases and J lost 8; bases outside the gene matches: 11. From germline, CDR1 is MDHEN and CDR2 SYDVKM. This CDR3 spans 15 amino acids. The CDR3 DNA reads TGTGCCAGCAGCACCGGGACAGGGATGTTACACACCATATATTTT. It translates to CASSTGTGMLHTIYF.

This clone was found a few times. The gene calls are TRBV18 and TRBJ1-2; 7 bases are a match to TRBD1. CDR1 KGHSH and CDR2 LQKENI come from the germline V gene. The ends lost 4 bases at V and 4 bases at J; junction bases unmatched: 3. The CDR3 consists of 13 residues. The CDR3 protein is CASSLRQGYGYTF. DNA of the CDR3: TGTGCCAGCTCACTTCGACAGGGCTATGGCTACACCTTC.